Below, 23 T cell receptor beta chains from the same sample are listed, as sequenced in a study of identical twins. TCRdb reprocessed the 5' RACE reads via MiXCR and lists one record per CDR3 protein. In the table there are about 700,000 distinct CDR3 sequences, 8.6% of which are singletons. This sample was shared with a second study, whose subject was yellow fever vaccine responses in identical twins.

Input material: PBMCs. The receptor set was obtained from a woman aged 18 to 35 in good health.

This clonotype was found a few times. The chain recombines TRBV11-2 with TRBJ2-7; maybe TRBD2 (6 bases). This CDR3 spans 16 amino acids. V was cut by 5 bases and J by 1 base, with 18 bases left in between. The germline V gene encodes CDR1 SGHAT and CDR2 FQNNGV. The CDR3 region has the DNA TGTGCCAGCAGCAATGCGGGACTCCTTAAATCCTACGAGCAGTACTTC. It specifies CASSNAGLLKSYEQYF.

Remarks on this clonotype: At one of its ends the junction is not consistent with the germline gene, which may arise from a read error. The chain uses TRBV3-1 and TRBJ2-1; tentatively, D is TRBD2 (5 bases). The germline V gene has CDR1 LGHDT and CDR2 YNNKEL (reference sequence). This CDR3 has 15 residues. CDR3 DNA sequence: TGTGCCAGCTGCCAAGAGGCGTTTAGGGAGAATGAGCAGTTCTTC. Protein: CASCQEAFRENEQFF.

The CDR3 loop is CSARTSGEATDTQYF. Here the CDR3 DNA reads TGCAGTGCTAGAACTAGCGGAGAGGCCACAGATACGCAGTATTTT. This chain joins TRBV20-1 and TRBJ2-3, with 8 bases identical to TRBD2. Unmatched junction bases numbered 6, after V lost 2 bases and J lost 2 bases. The CDR3 covers 15 residues. Germline CDR1 and CDR2: DFQATT and SNEGSKA (reference sequence).

The chain carries TRBV6-1 and TRBJ2-6; the D is unclear. Trimming stripped 6 bases from V and 2 bases from J, with 11 bases between. The V gene's germline CDR1 is MNHNS and CDR2 SASEGT. The CDR3 contains 15 residues. The CDR3 loop reads CASSRDRPGANVLTF. CDR3 nucleotides: TGTGCCAGCAGCCGAGACCGTCCTGGGGCCAACGTCCTGACTTTC.

In the case of this clonotype: A much larger clonotype is one base distant, so this may be a read error. The rearrangement links TRBV3-1 to TRBJ2-5, with D possibly matching TRBD2 (5 bases). V was clipped by 4 bases and J by 4 bases, with 13 bases between them. Germline V gene data show CDR1 as LGHDT and CDR2 as YNNKEL (reference sequence). CDR3 size: 14 residues. CDR3 bases: TGTGCCAGCAGCCGGCTCGGGGATCGAGAGACCCAGTACTTC. It yields the protein CASSRLGDRETQYF.

This clonotype was seen many times. The rearrangement uses TRBV20-1 and TRBJ2-1; TRBD1 aligns across 7 bases. Germline CDR1 and CDR2: DFQATT and SNEGSKA (reference sequence). The J segment lost 9 bases and the V segment lost 2 bases, leaving 13 bases of the junction unmatched. The CDR3 is 15 residues long. CDR3 sequence reads: CSARPYLTGKSEQFF. The DNA for the CDR3 is TGCAGTGCTAGACCTTACCTGACAGGGAAGAGTGAGCAGTTCTTC.

This clonotype was seen ten or more times. J is TRBJ1-5 and V is TRBV5-1, with TRBD1 identical over 7 bases. The CDR3 has 13 amino acids. Looked up from germline, CDR1 is SGHRS and CDR2 is YFSETQ. V dropped 3 bases and J dropped 6; count of bases not matched to a gene: 3. CDR3 amino acids: CASSSTGAQPQHF. CDR3 nucleotides: TGCGCCAGCAGCTCAACAGGGGCTCAGCCCCAGCATTTT. The entire variable domain, with the rest obtained from reference TRBV5-1 and TRBJ1-5, is as follows: KAGVTQTPRYLIKTRGQQVTLSCSPISGHRSVSWYQQTPGQGLQFLFEYFSETQRNKGNFPGRFSGRQFSNSRSEMNVSTLELGDSALYLCASSSTGAQPQHFGDGTRLSIL.

This clonotype came up many times. The chain recombines TRBV6-2 or TRBV6-3 with TRBJ2-3; D may be TRBD2 (5 bases). Germline CDR1 and CDR2: MNHEY and SVGEGT. This CDR3 has 16 amino acids. V dropped 6 bases and J dropped 3 bases, with 19 bases sitting between them. CDR3 nucleotides: TGTGCCAGCAGCCTCCTAGCAGCCCCGGGAACAGATACGCAGTATTTT. It encodes CASSLLAAPGTDTQYF.

The chain combines TRBV25-1 with TRBJ2-1; D unclear. V gave up 0 bases and J gave up 3 bases, with 15 bases separating them. Per germline, CDR1 MGHDK and CDR2 SYGVNS. The CDR3 length is 17 residues. CDR3 bases: TGTGCCAGCAGTGAATATAACCTCGGCCGACACTACAATGAGCAGTTCTTC. Encoded protein: CASSEYNLGRHYNEQFF.

Many counts were recorded for this clonotype. CDR3 bases: TGTGCCATTCTAACAGGGGGAGACTATGGCTACACCTTC. Translated: CAILTGGDYGYTF. V usage is TRBV12-3 or TRBV12-4 and J usage is TRBJ1-2; TRBD1 agrees at 8 bases. The J segment lost 3 bases and the V segment lost 10 bases, leaving 7 bases of the junction unmatched. The CDR3 sequence is 13 residues long.

The chain links TRBV27 to TRBJ2-7; D tentatively reads TRBD1 or TRBD2 (6 bases each). Germline V lookup: CDR1 MNHEY, CDR2 SMNVEV (reference sequence). The V end was cut by 2 bases, the J end by 1 base, with 12 bases between. There are 15 residues in the CDR3. CDR3 sequence: CASSLRGEVSYEQYF. CDR3 in DNA: TGTGCCAGCAGTTTAAGGGGGGAGGTTTCCTACGAGCAGTACTTC.

There are a few counts of this clonotype. The chain combines TRBV12-3 or TRBV12-4 with TRBJ1-4; the match to TRBD1 covers 7 bases. Germline trimming cut 3 bases from V and 4 bases from J; bases unmatched to any gene: 11. The CDR3 consists of 17 residues. CDR3 coding DNA: TGTGCCAGCAGTTTGGGGCTAGGGGGCAGAGATAATGAAAAACTGTTTTTT. Its protein product is CASSLGLGGRDNEKLFF.

J is TRBJ2-7 and V is TRBV18; D remains unclear. From germline, CDR1 is KGHSH and CDR2 LQKENI. The CDR3 runs 13 residues. Trimming removed 3 bases at V and 3 bases at J, with 9 bases between. CDR3 in DNA: TGTGCCAGCTCACCGGGCAAGAGCTACGAGCAGTACTTC. As protein: CASSPGKSYEQYF.

The chain joins TRBV11-2 to TRBJ2-3; 9 bases are a match to TRBD2. The J segment lost 4 bases and the V segment lost 3 bases, leaving 5 bases of the junction unmatched. The CDR3 is 15 residues long. Germline V gene sequence: CDR1 SGHAT, CDR2 FQNNGV. The CDR3 sequence: CASSFRAGGADTQYF. CDR3 in DNA: TGTGCCAGCAGCTTCAGAGCGGGAGGCGCAGATACGCAGTATTTT.

This clonotype was detected ten times or more. This rearrangement joins TRBV19 to TRBJ2-5, with 12 bases identical to TRBD2. V dropped 5 bases and J dropped 6; count of bases not matched to a gene: 10. This CDR3 has 16 amino acids. The germline CDR1 and CDR2 sequences are LNHDA and SQIVND (reference sequence). The CDR3 DNA follows: TGTGCCAGTAGTTCGACTTCTCTAGCGGGAGGGAAGACCCAGTACTTC. It encodes CASSSTSLAGGKTQYF.

The sample holds many counts of this clonotype. This chain joins TRBV6-2 or TRBV6-3 and TRBJ1-5; 7 bases are a match to TRBD1. Germline assignment: CDR1 MNHEY and CDR2 SVGEGT. The V segment lost 6 bases and the J segment 4 bases; nucleotides outside the gene matches: 3. The CDR3 has 13 residues. CDR3 loop: CASSPGGNQPQHF. CDR3 sequence (DNA): TGTGCCAGCAGCCCAGGGGGGAATCAGCCCCAGCATTTT.

The rearrangement joins TRBV28 to TRBJ2-5; D uncertain. Trimming took 6 bases from V and 2 from J, leaving 13 bases between them. CDR3 length: 14 residues. The germline gives CDR1 MDHEN, CDR2 SYDVKM. The CDR3 loop reads CASRRSPAQETQYF. DNA of the CDR3: TGTGCCAGCAGACGATCTCCGGCACAAGAGACCCAGTACTTC.

J is TRBJ2-1 and V is TRBV11-2; 11 bases map to TRBD2. This CDR3 contains 18 residues. Germline lookup yields CDR1 SGHAT and CDR2 FQNNGV. The trim removed 1 base at V and 4 bases at J, leaving 9 bases unmatched. As DNA, the CDR3 is TGTGCCAGCAGCTTAGTCCCGGGACTAGCGGATTATTACAATGAGCAGTTCTTC. This encodes CASSLVPGLADYYNEQFF. Full variable domain (rest looked up from reference TRBV11-2 and TRBJ2-1): EAGVAQSPRYKIIEKRQSVAFWCNPISGHATLYWYQQILGQGPKLLIQFQNNGVVDDSQLPKDRFSAERLKGVDSTLKIQPAKLEDSAVYLCASSLVPGLADYYNEQFFGPGTRLTVL.

This clonotype was observed a few times. J is TRBJ2-5 and V is TRBV29-1; 7 bases line up with TRBD1. CDR1 is SQVTM and CDR2 is ANQGSEA in the germline V gene. CDR3 length equals 15 residues. The V and J ends lost 5 bases and 0 bases, in that order; junction bases with no gene match: 9. The DNA of the CDR3 is TGCAGCGTTTCGGGACAGTTCCCGTACCAAGAGACCCAGTACTTC. Protein product: CSVSGQFPYQETQYF.

The chain couples TRBV2 to TRBJ2-2, with D perhaps TRBD1 or TRBD2 (5 bases each). With 7 bases removed from V and 4 bases from J, the gap between germline ends came to 10 bases. Germline V CDR1 and CDR2: SNHLY, FYNNEI. The CDR3 contains 13 residues. CDR3 residues: CASTGDGTGELFF. For the CDR3, the DNA is TGTGCCAGCACCGGGGACGGCACCGGGGAGCTGTTTTTT. Variable domain in full (rest from reference TRBV2 and TRBJ2-2): EPEVTQTPSHQVTQMGQEVILRCVPISNHLYFYWYRQILGQKVEFLVSFYNNEISEKSEIFDDQFSVERPDGSNFTLKIRSTKLEDSAMYFCASTGDGTGELFFGEGSRLTVL.

The sample holds many counts of this clonotype. V gene TRBV18 combines with J gene TRBJ2-1; perhaps TRBD2 as D (5 bases). Trimming shortened V by 6 bases and J by 3 bases, and 12 bases separated the two germline ends. Germline V CDR1 and CDR2: KGHSH, LQKENI. This CDR3 is built from 14 residues. The CDR3 DNA follows: TGTGCCAGCTCGGTTGGGAGTGACTACAATGAGCAGTTCTTC. The encoded protein is CASSVGSDYNEQFF.

In this sample, this clonotype turned up a few times. The chain has TRBV3-1 and TRBJ2-7; 10 bases fit TRBD2. The CDR3 has 14 residues. The germline gives CDR1 LGHDT, CDR2 YNNKEL (reference sequence). The trim removed 2 bases at V and 5 bases at J, leaving 3 bases unmatched. DNA for the CDR3: TGTGCCAGCAGCCAACCCCTAGCGGGGGACGAGCAGTACTTC. It encodes CASSQPLAGDEQYF.

This clonotype has at least ten counts. The V call is TRBV6-2 or TRBV6-3, the J call TRBJ2-4; tentative D call: TRBD2 (6 bases). The ends were cut back, 2 bases at V and 11 bases at J, with 13 bases in the middle. Germline V gene sequence: CDR1 MNHEY, CDR2 SVGEGT. The CDR3 extends over 13 amino acids. The CDR3 loop reads CASSYGGMAVQYF. CDR3 in DNA: TGTGCCAGCAGTTACGGCGGGATGGCGGTTCAGTACTTC.